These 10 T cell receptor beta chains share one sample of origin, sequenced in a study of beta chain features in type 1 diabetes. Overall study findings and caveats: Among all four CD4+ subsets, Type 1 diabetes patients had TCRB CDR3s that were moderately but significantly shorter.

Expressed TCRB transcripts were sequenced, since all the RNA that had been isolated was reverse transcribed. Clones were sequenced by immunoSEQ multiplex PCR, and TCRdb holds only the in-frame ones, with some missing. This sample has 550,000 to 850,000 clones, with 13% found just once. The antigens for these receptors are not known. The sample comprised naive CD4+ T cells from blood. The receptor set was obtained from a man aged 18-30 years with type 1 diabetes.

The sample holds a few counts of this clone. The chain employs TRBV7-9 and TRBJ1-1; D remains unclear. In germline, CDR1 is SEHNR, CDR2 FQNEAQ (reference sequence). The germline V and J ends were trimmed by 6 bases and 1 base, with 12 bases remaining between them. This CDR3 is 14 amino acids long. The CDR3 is CASSSRGGNTEAFF. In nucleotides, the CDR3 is TGTGCCAGCAGTTCCCGGGGAGGGAACACTGAAGCTTTCTTT.

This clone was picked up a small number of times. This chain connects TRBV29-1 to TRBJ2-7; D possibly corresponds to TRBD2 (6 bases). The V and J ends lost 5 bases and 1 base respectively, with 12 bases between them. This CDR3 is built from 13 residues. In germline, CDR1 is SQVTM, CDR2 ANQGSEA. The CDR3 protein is CSVSSDVSYEQYF. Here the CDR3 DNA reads TGCAGCGTTTCTAGCGACGTTTCCTACGAGCAGTACTTC.

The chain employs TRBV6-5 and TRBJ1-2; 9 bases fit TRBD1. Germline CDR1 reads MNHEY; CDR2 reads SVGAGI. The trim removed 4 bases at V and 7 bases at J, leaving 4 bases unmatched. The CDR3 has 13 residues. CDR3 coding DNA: TGTGCCAGCAGTTCCGGGACAGGGCGTGGCTACACCTTC. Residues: CASSSGTGRGYTF.

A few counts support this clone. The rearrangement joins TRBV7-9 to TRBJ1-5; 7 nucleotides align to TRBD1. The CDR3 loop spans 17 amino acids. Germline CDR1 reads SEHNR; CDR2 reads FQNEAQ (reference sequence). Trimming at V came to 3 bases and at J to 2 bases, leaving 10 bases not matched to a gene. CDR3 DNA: TGTGCCAGCAGCTTGGGGCGGGACAGCCTAGGCAATCAGCCCCAGCATTTT. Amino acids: CASSLGRDSLGNQPQHF.

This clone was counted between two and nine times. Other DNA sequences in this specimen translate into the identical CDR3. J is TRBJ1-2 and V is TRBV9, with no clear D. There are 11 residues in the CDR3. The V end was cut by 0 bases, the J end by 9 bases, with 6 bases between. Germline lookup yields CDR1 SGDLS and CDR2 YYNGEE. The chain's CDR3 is CASSVEGRYTF. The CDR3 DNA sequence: TGTGCCAGCAGCGTAGAAGGTCGCTACACCTTC. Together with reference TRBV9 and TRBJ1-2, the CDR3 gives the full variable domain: DSGVTQTPKHLITATGQRVTLRCSPRSGDLSVYWYQQSLDQGLQFLIQYYNGEERAKGNILERFSAQQFPDLHSELNLSSLELGDSALYFCASSVEGRYTFGSGTRLTVV.

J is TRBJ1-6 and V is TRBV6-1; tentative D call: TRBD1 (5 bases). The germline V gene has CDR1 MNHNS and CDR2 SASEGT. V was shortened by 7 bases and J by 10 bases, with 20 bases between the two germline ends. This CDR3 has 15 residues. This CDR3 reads CASKTEWGKGSPLHF. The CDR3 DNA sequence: TGTGCCAGCAAGACAGAGTGGGGGAAGGGGTCACCCCTCCACTTT.

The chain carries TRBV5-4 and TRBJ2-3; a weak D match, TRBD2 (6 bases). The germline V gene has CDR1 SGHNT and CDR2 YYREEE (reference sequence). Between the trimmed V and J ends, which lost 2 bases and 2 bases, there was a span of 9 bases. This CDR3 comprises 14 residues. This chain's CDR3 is CASSFGTFTDTQYF. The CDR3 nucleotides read TGTGCCAGCAGCTTCGGGACTTTCACAGATACGCAGTATTTT.

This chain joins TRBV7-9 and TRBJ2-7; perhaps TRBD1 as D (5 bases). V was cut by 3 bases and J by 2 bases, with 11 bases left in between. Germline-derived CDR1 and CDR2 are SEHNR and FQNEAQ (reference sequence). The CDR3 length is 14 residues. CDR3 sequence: CASSFRQWAYEQYF. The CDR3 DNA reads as TGTGCCAGCAGCTTCCGACAGTGGGCCTACGAGCAGTACTTC.

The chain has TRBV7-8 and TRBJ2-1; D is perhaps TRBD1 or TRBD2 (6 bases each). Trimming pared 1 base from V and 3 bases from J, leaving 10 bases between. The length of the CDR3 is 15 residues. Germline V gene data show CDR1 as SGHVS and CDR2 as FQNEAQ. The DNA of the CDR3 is TGTGCCAGCAGCTTAGACGGGGGCCTCTACAATGAGCAGTTCTTC. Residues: CASSLDGGLYNEQFF.

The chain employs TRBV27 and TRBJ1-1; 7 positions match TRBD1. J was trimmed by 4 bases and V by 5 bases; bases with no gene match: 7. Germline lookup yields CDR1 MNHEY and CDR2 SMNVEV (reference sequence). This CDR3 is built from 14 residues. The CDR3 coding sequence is TGTGCCAGCAGTCTCCAGGGGGAAGGCACTGAAGCTTTCTTT. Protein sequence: CASSLQGEGTEAFF.